Listed below are T cell receptor beta chains from one sample, sequenced in a study of regulatory and conventional T cells in RAG deficiency. Repertoires were generated with immunoSEQ multiplex PCR, while TCRdb's copy carries only in-frame clones and drops some. The sample holds about 7,800 clones, 80% seen once. These same data were also listed under a study on regulatory T cells.

Sequenced material: CD8+ T cells sorted from blood. These receptors all come from a human donor in good health. CDR3s include the opening cysteine and the closing phenylalanine or tryptophan. The order of the fields is clone size, J gene, V gene, D gene, CDR3 DNA, CDR3 protein. D genes are given only for firm matches. Expanded clones get a size class; other rows say once, few or many, or leave the size out.

clone_size: NA
j_call: TRBJ1-5
v_call: TRBV27
d_call: NA
cdr3_nt: TGTGCCAGCAGGTGGGACACGAATCAGCCCCAGCATTTT
cdr3_aa: CASRWDTNQPQHF

clone_size: NA
j_call: TRBJ2-3
v_call: TRBV6-1
d_call: TRBD2
cdr3_nt: TGTGCCAGCAGTGAACGGGTAGCGGGGGCCGCAGATACGCAGTATTTT
cdr3_aa: CASSERVAGAADTQYF

clone_size: NA
j_call: TRBJ1-1
v_call: TRBV19
d_call: NA
cdr3_nt: TGTGCCAGTAGTATAGATGGACGTAATGAAGCTTTCTTT
cdr3_aa: CASSIDGRNEAFF

clone_size: NA
j_call: TRBJ2-3
v_call: TRBV5-6
d_call: NA
cdr3_nt: TGTGCCAGCAGCTCTACAGATACGCAGTATTTT
cdr3_aa: CASSSTDTQYF

clone_size: NA
j_call: TRBJ2-7
v_call: TRBV28
d_call: NA
cdr3_nt: TGTGCCAGCAGTTTTCAGTCGGCCGGGACTCTTCTTCCCTACGAGCAGTACTTC
cdr3_aa: CASSFQSAGTLLPYEQYF

clone_size: NA
j_call: TRBJ1-1
v_call: TRBV7-9
d_call: TRBD1
cdr3_nt: TGTGCCAGCACCCCCCGGCAGGGGGATGGTTACACTGAAGCTTTCTTT
cdr3_aa: CASTPRQGDGYTEAFF

clone_size: NA
j_call: TRBJ1-3
v_call: TRBV19
d_call: NA
cdr3_nt: TGTGCCAGTAGTAACGGCTGGGGGACCCTAGGCCACACCATATATTTT
cdr3_aa: CASSNGWGTLGHTIYF

clone_size: NA
j_call: TRBJ1-1
v_call: TRBV7-9
d_call: TRBD1
cdr3_nt: TGTGCCAGCAGCGACACCGGGACAGCGAACACTGAAGCTTTCTTT
cdr3_aa: CASSDTGTANTEAFF

clone_size: NA
j_call: TRBJ2-5
v_call: TRBV30
d_call: NA
cdr3_nt: TGTGCCTGGAGACGTAACTATGAGACCCAGTACTTC
cdr3_aa: CAWRRNYETQYF

clone_size: NA
j_call: TRBJ2-1
v_call: TRBV6-1
d_call: NA
cdr3_nt: TGTGCCAGCAAGGACGCGATAAATGAGCAGTTCTTC
cdr3_aa: CASKDAINEQFF

clone_size: few
j_call: TRBJ2-5
v_call: TRBV9
d_call: NA
cdr3_nt: TGTGCCAGCAGCTTAGGAGGGGGACTACAGACCCAGTACTTC
cdr3_aa: CASSLGGGLQTQYF

clone_size: NA
j_call: TRBJ1-2
v_call: TRBV27
d_call: TRBD1
cdr3_nt: TGTGCCAGCGGACTGACAGGGGGAATCTATGGCTACACCTTC
cdr3_aa: CASGLTGGIYGYTF

clone_size: NA
j_call: TRBJ1-4
v_call: TRBV5-6
d_call: NA
cdr3_nt: TGTGCCAGCAGCTTGGGACAGTTGGATGAAAAACTGTTTTTT
cdr3_aa: CASSLGQLDEKLFF

clone_size: NA
j_call: TRBJ1-5
v_call: TRBV5-6
d_call: TRBD1
cdr3_nt: TGTGCCAGCAGTCTGGGACAGCTGAATCAGCCCCAGCATTTT
cdr3_aa: CASSLGQLNQPQHF

clone_size: NA
j_call: TRBJ2-3
v_call: TRBV11-2
d_call: TRBD1
cdr3_nt: TGTGCCAGCAGCCGTACAGGGGTCGCTAGCACAGATACGCAGTATTTT
cdr3_aa: CASSRTGVASTDTQYF

clone_size: large
j_call: TRBJ1-5
v_call: TRBV2
d_call: TRBD1
cdr3_nt: TGTGCCAGCAGATCGGCAGGGGGCGGCAATCAGCCCCAGCATTTT
cdr3_aa: CASRSAGGGNQPQHF

clone_size: NA
j_call: TRBJ1-5
v_call: TRBV16
d_call: NA
cdr3_nt: TGTGCCAGCAGCCACGCACAGGACCAGCATTTT
cdr3_aa: CASSHAQDQHF

clone_size: few
j_call: TRBJ2-7
v_call: TRBV13
d_call: TRBD1
cdr3_nt: TGTGCCAGCAGCTTAAGAGGGGGCAGATACGAGCAGTACTTC
cdr3_aa: CASSLRGGRYEQYF

clone_size: NA
j_call: TRBJ1-1
v_call: TRBV19
d_call: NA
cdr3_nt: TGTGCCAGTAGTAAAGGGATCTTGAGACAATGGAACACTGAAGCTTTCTTT
cdr3_aa: CASSKGILRQWNTEAFF

clone_size: NA
j_call: TRBJ1-5
v_call: TRBV19
d_call: NA
cdr3_nt: TGTGCCAGTAGTATATGGGGGGGCCCTCAGCCCCAGCATTTT
cdr3_aa: CASSIWGGPQPQHF

clone_size: NA
j_call: TRBJ2-1
v_call: TRBV5-1
d_call: TRBD2
cdr3_nt: TGCGCCAGCAGCCTGACGACTAGCGGGGGGTCCATTTACAATGAGCAGTTCTTC
cdr3_aa: CASSLTTSGGSIYNEQFF

clone_size: once
j_call: TRBJ2-1
v_call: TRBV14
d_call: TRBD1
cdr3_nt: TGTGCCAGCAGCCAATGGGGGACAGGGGGCTACAATGAGCAGTTCTTC
cdr3_aa: CASSQWGTGGYNEQFF

clone_size: medium-sized
j_call: TRBJ1-1
v_call: TRBV4-1
d_call: NA
cdr3_nt: TGCGCCAGCAGCCAAGATCTGAGGGGGTACACTGAAGCTTTCTTT
cdr3_aa: CASSQDLRGYTEAFF

clone_size: NA
j_call: TRBJ1-1
v_call: TRBV5-6
d_call: NA
cdr3_nt: TGTGCCAGCAGGTCAGGGAGGGTAAGGACTGAAGCTTTCTTT
cdr3_aa: CASRSGRVRTEAFF

clone_size: few
j_call: TRBJ2-4
v_call: TRBV7-8
d_call: NA
cdr3_nt: TGTGCCAGCAGCTTAAGGGGGGGACCCGGGGCCAAAAACATTCAGTACTTC
cdr3_aa: CASSLRGGPGAKNIQYF

clone_size: once
j_call: TRBJ1-1
v_call: TRBV5-6
d_call: NA
cdr3_nt: TGTGCCAGCAGCCAAGGGGGGGGCACTGAAGCTTTCTTT
cdr3_aa: CASSQGGGTEAFF

clone_size: NA
j_call: TRBJ2-3
v_call: TRBV5-5
d_call: TRBD1
cdr3_nt: TGTGCCAGCAGCACCGGGACAGGGGAAGATACGCAGTATTTT
cdr3_aa: CASSTGTGEDTQYF

clone_size: once
j_call: TRBJ2-1
v_call: TRBV25-1
d_call: NA
cdr3_nt: TGTGCCAGCAGTGTGGGGTACAATGAGCAGTTCTTC
cdr3_aa: CASSVGYNEQFF

clone_size: NA
j_call: TRBJ1-3
v_call: TRBV5-6
d_call: NA
cdr3_nt: TGTGCCAGCAGCCCCGGACGGAGCTCTGGAAACACCATATATTTT
cdr3_aa: CASSPGRSSGNTIYF

clone_size: NA
j_call: TRBJ1-2
v_call: TRBV2
d_call: NA
cdr3_nt: TGTGCCACCTCAGAGGGAGGGACGCTTATGGATAACTATGGCTACACCTTC
cdr3_aa: CATSEGGTLMDNYGYTF

clone_size: NA
j_call: TRBJ2-1
v_call: TRBV14
d_call: NA
cdr3_nt: TGTGCCAGCAGCCAAGATTTGGGGGGGCAATTTTTTGAGCAGTTCTTC
cdr3_aa: CASSQDLGGQFFEQFF

clone_size: NA
j_call: TRBJ2-3
v_call: TRBV5-6
d_call: TRBD1
cdr3_nt: TGTGCCAGCAGCCCCTGGAATACAGGGGGCAAAACAGATACGCAGTATTTT
cdr3_aa: CASSPWNTGGKTDTQYF

clone_size: NA
j_call: TRBJ2-1
v_call: TRBV6-5
d_call: NA
cdr3_nt: TGTGCCAGCAGTTACTACCGGGACTCCACCTACAATGAGCAGTTCTTC
cdr3_aa: CASSYYRDSTYNEQFF

clone_size: NA
j_call: TRBJ2-4
v_call: TRBV25-1
d_call: TRBD1
cdr3_nt: TGTGCCAGCAGTGAACCCCGTGCAGGGGGCAGAAACATTCAGTACTTC
cdr3_aa: CASSEPRAGGRNIQYF

clone_size: once
j_call: TRBJ2-3
v_call: TRBV7-9
d_call: TRBD1
cdr3_nt: TGTGCCAGCAAGTCACAGGGGTGGGCAGATACGCAGTATTTT
cdr3_aa: CASKSQGWADTQYF

clone_size: NA
j_call: TRBJ1-1
v_call: TRBV15
d_call: NA
cdr3_nt: TGTGCCACCAGCGAACCGACATTGGGAGCCAACACTGAAGCTTTCTTT
cdr3_aa: CATSEPTLGANTEAFF

clone_size: NA
j_call: TRBJ2-5
v_call: TRBV11-2
d_call: NA
cdr3_nt: TGTGCCAGCAGCTTAGTTTTTTTGTGGTATGGGGAGCAGTACTTC
cdr3_aa: CASSLVFLWYGEQYF

clone_size: NA
j_call: TRBJ1-4
v_call: TRBV16
d_call: NA
cdr3_nt: TGTGCCAGCAGCCAAGGACTCGGGGGGGAAAAACTGTTTTTT
cdr3_aa: CASSQGLGGEKLFF

clone_size: NA
j_call: TRBJ2-2
v_call: TRBV27
d_call: NA
cdr3_nt: TGTGCCAGCAGTCCGGAAAGCGGGGAGCTGTTTTTT
cdr3_aa: CASSPESGELFF

clone_size: NA
j_call: TRBJ2-3
v_call: TRBV14
d_call: NA
cdr3_nt: TGTGCCAGCAGCCAAGAGCCGGTCCCGTTAGCGCGCACAGATACGCAGTATTTT
cdr3_aa: CASSQEPVPLARTDTQYF

clone_size: few
j_call: TRBJ1-5
v_call: TRBV2
d_call: NA
cdr3_nt: TGTGCCAGCAGTGTTGTGGGGGGTTGGGATCAGCCCCAGCATTTT
cdr3_aa: CASSVVGGWDQPQHF

clone_size: NA
j_call: TRBJ2-2
v_call: TRBV9
d_call: TRBD2
cdr3_nt: TGTGCCAGCAGCGTAGAGGGTAGCGGGGGCCCGGGCACCGGGGAGCTGTTTTTT
cdr3_aa: CASSVEGSGGPGTGELFF

clone_size: NA
j_call: TRBJ2-1
v_call: TRBV2
d_call: NA
cdr3_nt: TGTGCCAGCAGTTGGACAGAGTTTTCCTACAATGAGCAGTTCTTC
cdr3_aa: CASSWTEFSYNEQFF

clone_size: NA
j_call: TRBJ1-2
v_call: TRBV4-2
d_call: NA
cdr3_nt: TGTGCCAGCAGCCCAGGGGCCAGCTATGGCTACACCTTC
cdr3_aa: CASSPGASYGYTF

clone_size: NA
j_call: TRBJ2-1
v_call: TRBV9
d_call: NA
cdr3_nt: TGTGCCAGCAGCGTAGAGTGGGGGGACTCTCTTCCCGAGCAGTTCTTC
cdr3_aa: CASSVEWGDSLPEQFF

clone_size: NA
j_call: TRBJ1-3
v_call: TRBV25-1
d_call: NA
cdr3_nt: TGTGCCAGCAGTGCGGCAGGGCCTGGAAACACCATATATTTT
cdr3_aa: CASSAAGPGNTIYF

clone_size: NA
j_call: TRBJ1-5
v_call: TRBV28
d_call: TRBD1
cdr3_nt: TGTGCCAGCAGTTTGGGACAGGGGTTCCGTCAGCCCCAGCATTTT
cdr3_aa: CASSLGQGFRQPQHF